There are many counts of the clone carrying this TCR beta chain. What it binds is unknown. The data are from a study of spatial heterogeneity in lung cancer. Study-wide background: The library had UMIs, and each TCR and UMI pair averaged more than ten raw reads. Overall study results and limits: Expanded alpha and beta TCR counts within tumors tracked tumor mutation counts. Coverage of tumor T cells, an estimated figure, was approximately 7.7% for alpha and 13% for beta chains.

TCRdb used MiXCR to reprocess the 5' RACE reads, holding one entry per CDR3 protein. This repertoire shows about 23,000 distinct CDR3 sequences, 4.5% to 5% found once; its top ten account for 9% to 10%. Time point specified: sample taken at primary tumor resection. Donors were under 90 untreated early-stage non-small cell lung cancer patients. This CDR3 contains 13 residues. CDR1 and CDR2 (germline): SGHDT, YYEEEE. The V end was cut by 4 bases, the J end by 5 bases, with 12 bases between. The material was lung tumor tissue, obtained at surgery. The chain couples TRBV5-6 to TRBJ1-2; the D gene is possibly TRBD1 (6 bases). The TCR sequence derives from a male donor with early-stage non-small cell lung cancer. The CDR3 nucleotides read TGTGCCAGCAGCCGGGACAAAGGGTATGGCTACACCTTC. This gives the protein CASSRDKGYGYTF.